A selection of T cell receptor beta chains follows, all from one sample in a study of shared clonotypes between healthy human individuals. Data came from immunoSEQ multiplex PCR; TCRdb stores just in-frame clones and leaves some out. The data show under 1,100,000 clones, with approximately 70% seen just once and around 1.4% held by the top ten. Sequencing used memory CD4+ T cells sorted from blood. These receptors came from a man between 18 and 35 years old in good health. Each CDR3 is given with its conserved first and last residue. A D gene is named only where the DNA matches it firmly. Some rows have no size entry. The others give once, few or many, or a class for an expanded clone.

>TRBJ1-1|few|NA|12|TRBV18
CASSPSSTEAFF
TGTGCCAGCTCACCTTCTTCCACTGAAGCTTTCTTT
>TRBJ1-3|NA|NA|15|TRBV5-1
CASSPRENSGNTIYF
TGCGCCAGCAGCCCCCGGGAAAACTCTGGAAACACCATATATTTT
>TRBJ2-7|few|NA|15|TRBV9
CASSVAQGTFYEQYF
TGTGCCAGCAGCGTAGCTCAGGGGACATTTTACGAGCAGTACTTC
>TRBJ2-7|NA|NA|15|TRBV7-6
CASSSDPFALYEQYF
TGTGCCAGCAGCTCGGACCCATTTGCCCTCTACGAGCAGTACTTC
>TRBJ2-5|NA|NA|15|TRBV7-2
CASSLQRVLQETQYF
TGTGCCAGCAGCTTACAACGGGTCCTCCAAGAGACCCAGTACTTC
>TRBJ1-5|NA|TRBD1|18|TRBV23-1
CASSPGQGKDDSNQPQHF
TGCGCCAGCAGTCCCGGACAGGGTAAAGACGATAGCAATCAGCCCCAGCATTTT
>TRBJ1-3|many|NA|16|TRBV4-1
CASSQVAQISGNTIYF
TGCGCCAGCAGCCAAGTAGCACAGATCTCTGGAAACACCATATATTTT
>TRBJ1-2|NA|NA|11|TRBV28
CASSPSDRYTF
TGTGCCAGCAGCCCGTCGGATCGCTACACCTTC
>TRBJ1-2|NA|NA|10|TRBV20-1
CSAISGGYTF
TGCAGTGCTATCTCGGGTGGCTACACCTTC
>TRBJ2-5|NA|NA|11|TRBV30
CAWSVLETQYF
TGTGCCTGGAGTGTACTAGAGACCCAGTACTTC
>TRBJ1-1|NA|TRBD1|13|TRBV7-9
CASSPGQGASAFF
TGTGCCAGCAGCCCGGGACAGGGGGCATCAGCTTTCTTT